The source of this TCR beta chain is a study of blood T cell repertoires in COVID-19. Overall study context: From the United States, Italy and Spain came samples of acute and convalescent COVID-19. In each case, the material was cDNA or gDNA derived from T cells, B-cell-depleted T cells, or PBMCs.

In this sample, this clone turned up a few times. Authors' methods: By means of reference gene primer amplification, nucleated cell counts were estimated. Sequencing used immunoSEQ multiplex PCR; TCRdb keeps in-frame clones, though not all of them. The DNA gave D and trimming, while V, J and clone size come from that table. Among hundreds of thousands of clones, around 90% were seen once, and the ten largest hold around 0.99%. The CDR3 length is 15 residues. Germline CDR1 and CDR2: SGHTA and FQGNSA. Trimming took 4 bases from V and 3 from J, leaving 10 bases between them. The chain has TRBV7-2 and TRBJ1-6; D may be TRBD1 (5 bases). This clonotype was sampled from a woman aged 35 to 49 who had recovered from COVID-19. Sequences were obtained from peripheral blood. The CDR3 here is CASSSTQGYNSPLHF. The CDR3 DNA follows: TGTGCCAGCAGCTCCACCCAGGGCTATAATTCACCCCTCCACTTT.